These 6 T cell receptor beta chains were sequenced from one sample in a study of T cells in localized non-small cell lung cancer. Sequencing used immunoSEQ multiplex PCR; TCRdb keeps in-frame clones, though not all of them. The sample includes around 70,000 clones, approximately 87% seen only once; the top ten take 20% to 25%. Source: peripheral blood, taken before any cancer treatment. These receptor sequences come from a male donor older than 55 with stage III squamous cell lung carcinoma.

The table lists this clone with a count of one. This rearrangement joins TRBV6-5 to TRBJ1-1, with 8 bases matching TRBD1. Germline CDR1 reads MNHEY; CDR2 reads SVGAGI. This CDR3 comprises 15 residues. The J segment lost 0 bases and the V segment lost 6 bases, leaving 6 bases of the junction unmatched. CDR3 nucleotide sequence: TGTGCCAGCAGCCGGACAGGGAGGCTGAACACTGAAGCTTTCTTT. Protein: CASSRTGRLNTEAFF.

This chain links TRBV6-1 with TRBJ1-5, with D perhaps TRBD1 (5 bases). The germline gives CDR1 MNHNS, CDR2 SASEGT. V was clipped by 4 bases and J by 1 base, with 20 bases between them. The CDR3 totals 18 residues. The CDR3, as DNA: TGTGCCAGCAGTGGGGGGGGGATCAGGGTGAGGAGCAATCAGCCCCAGCATTTT. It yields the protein CASSGGGIRVRSNQPQHF.

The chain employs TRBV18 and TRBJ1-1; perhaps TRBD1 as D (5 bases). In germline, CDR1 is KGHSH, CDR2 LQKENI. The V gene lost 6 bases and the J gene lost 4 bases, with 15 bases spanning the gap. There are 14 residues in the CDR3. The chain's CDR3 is CASSRTYEFTEAFF. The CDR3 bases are TGTGCCAGCTCGAGGACATATGAATTCACTGAAGCTTTCTTT.

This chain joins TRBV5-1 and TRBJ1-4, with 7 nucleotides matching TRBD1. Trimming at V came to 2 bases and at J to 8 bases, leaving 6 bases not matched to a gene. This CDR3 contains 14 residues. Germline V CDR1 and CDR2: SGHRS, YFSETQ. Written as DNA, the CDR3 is TGCGCCAGCAGCTTCACAGGGGATTTAGAAAAACTGTTTTTT. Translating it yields CASSFTGDLEKLFF. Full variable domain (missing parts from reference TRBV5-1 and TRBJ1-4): KAGVTQTPRYLIKTRGQQVTLSCSPISGHRSVSWYQQTPGQGLQFLFEYFSETQRNKGNFPGRFSGRQFSNSRSEMNVSTLELGDSALYLCASSFTGDLEKLFFGSGTQLSVL.

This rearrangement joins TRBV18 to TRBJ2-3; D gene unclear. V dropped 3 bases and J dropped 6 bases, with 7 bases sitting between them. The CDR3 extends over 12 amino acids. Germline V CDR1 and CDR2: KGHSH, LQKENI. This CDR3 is CASSPSSDTQYF. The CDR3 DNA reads TGTGCCAGCTCACCCAGTAGCGATACGCAGTATTTT. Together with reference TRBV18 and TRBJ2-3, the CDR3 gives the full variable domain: NAGVMQNPRHLVRRRGQEARLRCSPMKGHSHVYWYRQLPEEGLKFMVYLQKENIIDESGMPKERFSAEFPKEGPSILRIQQVVRGDSAAYFCASSPSSDTQYFGPGTRLTVL.

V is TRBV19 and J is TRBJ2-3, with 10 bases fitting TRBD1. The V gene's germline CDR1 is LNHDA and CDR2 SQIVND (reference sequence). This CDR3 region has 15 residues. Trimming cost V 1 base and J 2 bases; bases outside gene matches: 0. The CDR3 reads CASSIGQGATDTQYF. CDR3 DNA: TGTGCCAGTAGTATAGGACAGGGGGCCACAGATACGCAGTATTTT.